This T cell receptor (beta chain) was sequenced for a study of chemoradiotherapy in HPV16-positive cancers. The V and J ends lost 7 bases and 1 base respectively, with 13 bases between them. Germline CDR1 and CDR2: SNHLY and FYNNEI. The CDR3 length is 14 residues. This table comes from immunoSEQ multiplex PCR, and its TCRdb copy is limited to in-frame clones, with some not included. The sample includes about 68,000 clones, around nine tenths of them seen just once. Findings and caveats of the study: Non-HPV-specific T cells did not expand in tumors during treatment, whereas candidate HPV-specific clones and E7-related motifs did. HPV-specific T cells were functionally defined from only a couple of HPV16-positive patients.

Concerning this clone itself: Its target is not known.

Over chemoradiotherapy, repertoires were sampled more than once. This receptor was identified in a human donor with HPV-associated anogenital cancer. The starting material was blood, obtained from a patient who underwent chemoradiotherapy. The gene calls are TRBV2 and TRBJ2-5; TRBD1 might be the D (5 bases). The CDR3 spells CASTNNQGQETQYF. The CDR3, as DNA: TGTGCCAGCACCAACAACCAGGGCCAAGAGACCCAGTACTTC.